This TCR beta chain came from a study of blood T cell repertoires in COVID-19. At the level of the study: COVID-19 samples, acute and convalescent, were from the United States, Italy and Spain.

Produced via immunoSEQ multiplex PCR; TCRdb's table is partial and in-frame only. The data show some 220,000 clones, with around 90% seen just once and over 9.5% held by the top ten. Looked up from germline, CDR1 is SGHRS and CDR2 is YFSETQ. The CDR3 totals 15 residues. Between the trimmed V and J ends, which lost 0 bases and 3 bases, there was a span of 13 bases. A few counts support this clone. The sequencing input was peripheral blood. The receptor was isolated from a young woman who had recovered from COVID-19. This chain connects TRBV5-1 to TRBJ2-7; D not resolved. Here the CDR3 DNA reads TGCGCCAGCAGCTTGGTAGCACTGACGGGCTACGAGCAGTACTTC. Translated, it gives CASSLVALTGYEQYF. Looking up the rest from reference TRBV5-1 and TRBJ2-7 gives the full variable domain: KAGVTQTPRYLIKTRGQQVTLSCSPISGHRSVSWYQQTPGQGLQFLFEYFSETQRNKGNFPGRFSGRQFSNSRSEMNVSTLELGDSALYLCASSLVALTGYEQYFGPGTRLTVT.